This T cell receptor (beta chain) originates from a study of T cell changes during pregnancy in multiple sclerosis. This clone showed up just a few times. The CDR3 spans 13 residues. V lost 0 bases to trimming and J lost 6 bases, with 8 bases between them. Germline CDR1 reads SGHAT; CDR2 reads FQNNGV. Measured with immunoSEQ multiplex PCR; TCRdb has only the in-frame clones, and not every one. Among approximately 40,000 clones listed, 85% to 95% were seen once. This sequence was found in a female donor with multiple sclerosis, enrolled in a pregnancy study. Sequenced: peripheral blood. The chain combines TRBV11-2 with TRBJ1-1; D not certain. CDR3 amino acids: CASSLDLGAEAFF. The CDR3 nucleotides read TGTGCCAGCAGCTTAGATCTTGGGGCTGAAGCTTTCTTT.